The TCR beta chain under discussion was sequenced for a study of blood T cell repertoires in COVID-19. Sequencing used immunoSEQ multiplex PCR; TCRdb keeps in-frame clones, though not all of them. The repertoire consists of around 200,000 clones, with approximately 85% occurring once and the leading ten covering around 9.9%. There are 17 residues in the CDR3. Unmatched junction bases numbered 10, after V lost 3 bases and J lost 2 bases. Germline V gives CDR1 SGHTA, CDR2 FQGNSA. This TCR was sampled from a human donor with active or convalescent COVID-19. The donor label of this sample is uncertain. V and J are TRBV7-2 and TRBJ2-5, with TRBD2 identical over 9 bases. The source material was peripheral blood. CDR3: CASSFSLRLAGQETQYF. CDR3 nucleotides: TGTGCCAGCAGCTTCTCCCTTAGGCTAGCGGGGCAAGAGACCCAGTACTTC.